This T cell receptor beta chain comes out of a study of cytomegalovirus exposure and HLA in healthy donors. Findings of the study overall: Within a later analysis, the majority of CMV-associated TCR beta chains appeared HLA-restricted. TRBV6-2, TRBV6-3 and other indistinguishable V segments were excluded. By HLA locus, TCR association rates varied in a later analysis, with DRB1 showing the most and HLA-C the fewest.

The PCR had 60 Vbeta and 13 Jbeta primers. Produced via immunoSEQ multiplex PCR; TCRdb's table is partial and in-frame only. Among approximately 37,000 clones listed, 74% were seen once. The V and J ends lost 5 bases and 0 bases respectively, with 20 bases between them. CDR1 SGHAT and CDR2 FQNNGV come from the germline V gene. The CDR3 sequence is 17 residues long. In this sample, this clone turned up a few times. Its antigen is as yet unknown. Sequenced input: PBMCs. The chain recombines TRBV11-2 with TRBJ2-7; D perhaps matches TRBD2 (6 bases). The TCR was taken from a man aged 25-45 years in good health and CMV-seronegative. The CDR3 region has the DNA TGTGCCAGCAGCCCAATTGATCGGGGGAGGAGCTCCTACGAGCAGTACTTC. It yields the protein CASSPIDRGRSSYEQYF. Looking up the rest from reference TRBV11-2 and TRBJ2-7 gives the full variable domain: EAGVAQSPRYKIIEKRQSVAFWCNPISGHATLYWYQQILGQGPKLLIQFQNNGVVDDSQLPKDRFSAERLKGVDSTLKIQPAKLEDSAVYLCASSPIDRGRSSYEQYFGPGTRLTVT.